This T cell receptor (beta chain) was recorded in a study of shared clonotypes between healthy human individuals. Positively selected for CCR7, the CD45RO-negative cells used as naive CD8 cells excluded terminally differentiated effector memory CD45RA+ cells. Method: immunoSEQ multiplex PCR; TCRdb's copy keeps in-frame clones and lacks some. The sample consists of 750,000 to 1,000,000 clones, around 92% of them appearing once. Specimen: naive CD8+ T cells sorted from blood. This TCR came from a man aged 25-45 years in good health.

Here the CDR3 reads CASSPTGEDYGYTF. CDR3 nucleotides: TGCGCCAGCAGTCCGACAGGGGAAGACTATGGCTACACCTTC. The chain employs TRBV10-2 and TRBJ1-2; TRBD1 agrees at 8 bases. The CDR3 covers 14 residues. V gave up 5 bases and J gave up 3 bases; unmatched junction bases: 5. Germline-derived CDR1 and CDR2 are WSHSY and SAAADI.